This T cell receptor (beta chain) was profiled in a study of blood T cells in healthy people across ages. The sample holds a few counts of this clonotype. The germline CDR1 and CDR2 sequences are LGHNA and YSLEER. With 6 bases removed from V and 1 base from J, the gap between germline ends came to 15 bases. The CDR3 has 15 amino acids. The authors ran a second PCR of roughly 6 to 12 cycles using a sample-barcoded 5' primer and a J-beta primer mix. TCRdb analysed the 5' RACE reads with MiXCR anew, one entry per CDR3 protein. The repertoire has around 1.1 million distinct CDR3 sequences, 35% to 45% of them found once; the top ten carry about an eighth.

The rearrangement uses TRBV4-3 and TRBJ1-2, with D perhaps TRBD1 (5 bases). This clonotype was sampled from a man aged 18 to 29 in good health. Sequencing was done on a sample of blood. For the CDR3, the DNA is TGCGCCAGCAGTCTGTACAGGAGCGGTAACTATGGCTACACCTTC. Translated: CASSLYRSGNYGYTF.